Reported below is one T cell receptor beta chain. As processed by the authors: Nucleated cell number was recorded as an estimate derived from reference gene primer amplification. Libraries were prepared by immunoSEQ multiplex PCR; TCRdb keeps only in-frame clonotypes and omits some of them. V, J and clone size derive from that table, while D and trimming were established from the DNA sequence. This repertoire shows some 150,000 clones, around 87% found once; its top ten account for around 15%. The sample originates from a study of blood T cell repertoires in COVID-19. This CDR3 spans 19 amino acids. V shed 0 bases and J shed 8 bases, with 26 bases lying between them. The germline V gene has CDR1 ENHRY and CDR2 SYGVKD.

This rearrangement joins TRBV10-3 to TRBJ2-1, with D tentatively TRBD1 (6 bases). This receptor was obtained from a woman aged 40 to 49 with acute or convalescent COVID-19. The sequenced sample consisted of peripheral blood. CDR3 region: CAISESTDRARGIYDEQFF. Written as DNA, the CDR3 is TGTGCCATCAGTGAGTCGACGGATCGGGCCAGGGGAATTTATGATGAGCAGTTCTTC.